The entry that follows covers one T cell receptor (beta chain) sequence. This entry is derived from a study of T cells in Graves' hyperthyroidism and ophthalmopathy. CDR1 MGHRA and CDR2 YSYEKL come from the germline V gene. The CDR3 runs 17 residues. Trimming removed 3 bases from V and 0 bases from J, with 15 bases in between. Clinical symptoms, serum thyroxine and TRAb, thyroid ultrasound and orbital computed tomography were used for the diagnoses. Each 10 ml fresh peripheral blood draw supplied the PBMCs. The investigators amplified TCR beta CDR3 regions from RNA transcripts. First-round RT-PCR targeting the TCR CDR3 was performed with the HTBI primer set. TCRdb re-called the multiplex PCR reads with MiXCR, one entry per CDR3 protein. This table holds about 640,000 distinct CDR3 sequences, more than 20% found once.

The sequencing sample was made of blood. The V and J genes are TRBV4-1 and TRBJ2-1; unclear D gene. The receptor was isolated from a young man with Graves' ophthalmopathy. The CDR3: CASSQEFGYSSYNEQFF. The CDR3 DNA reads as TGCGCCAGCAGCCAGGAGTTCGGGTATAGCTCCTACAATGAGCAGTTCTTC.